A few counts support the clone carrying this T cell receptor (beta chain). As to time point: pretreatment peripheral blood. This entry comes from a study of PD-L1 blockade in urothelial cancer. The V and J ends lost 0 bases and 7 bases respectively, with 19 bases between them. CDR1 KGHSH and CDR2 LQKENI come from the germline V gene. The CDR3 covers 16 residues. Clones were read by immunoSEQ multiplex PCR, and TCRdb kept only the in-frame ones, dropping some. The table has around 130,000 clones, around 85% seen once; the top ten hold roughly 3.5%. The input for sequencing was PBMCs, taken around atezolizumab (anti-PD-L1) treatment. The chain links TRBV18 to TRBJ2-7; D uncertain. The origin of this receptor is a man between 50 and 59 years old with urothelial cancer. CDR3 DNA sequence: TGTGCCAGCTCACCACCGAATGCTCTGACTCTCAAGGAGCAGTACTTC. Protein: CASSPPNALTLKEQYF.